These 2 T cell receptor beta chains share one sample of origin, sequenced in a study of cytomegalovirus exposure and HLA in healthy donors. The PCR was carried out with 60 Vbeta primers and 13 Jbeta primers. The method was immunoSEQ multiplex PCR; TCRdb's version includes in-frame clones alone and lacks a portion of them. Among tens of thousands of clones listed, 65% to 85% were seen once. Sequencing used PBMCs. These receptors were obtained from a man aged 55 to 69 in good health and CMV-seropositive.

The chain links TRBV2 to TRBJ2-7; the match to TRBD2 covers 7 bases. This CDR3 region has 14 residues. Looked up from germline, CDR1 is SNHLY and CDR2 is FYNNEI. V shed 5 bases and J 3 bases; nucleotides not matched to a gene: 7. The CDR3 nucleotides are TGTGCCAGCAGTTCCAGCGGGGCACACTACGAGCAGTACTTC. This codes for CASSSSGAHYEQYF.

This clone turned up a few times. The V call is TRBV11-2, the J call TRBJ2-7, with 7 bases that match TRBD2. CDR3 length: 14 residues. The V gene's germline CDR1 is SGHAT and CDR2 FQNNGV. J was trimmed by 4 bases and V by 5 bases; bases with no gene match: 8. The CDR3 spells CASSPLGGGYEQYF. The CDR3, as DNA: TGTGCCAGCAGCCCATTGGGCGGGGGTTACGAGCAGTACTTC.